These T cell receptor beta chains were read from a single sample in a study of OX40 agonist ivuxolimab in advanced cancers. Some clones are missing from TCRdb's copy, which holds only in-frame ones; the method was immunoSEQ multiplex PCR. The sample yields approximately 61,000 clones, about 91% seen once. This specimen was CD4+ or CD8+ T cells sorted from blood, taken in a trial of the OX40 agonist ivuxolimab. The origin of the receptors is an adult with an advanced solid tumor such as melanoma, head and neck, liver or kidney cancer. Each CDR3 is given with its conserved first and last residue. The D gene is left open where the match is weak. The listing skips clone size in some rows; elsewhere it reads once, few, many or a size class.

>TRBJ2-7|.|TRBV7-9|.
TGTGCCAGCAGCTCCTCACCCGACAGGGAGGGGCACGAGCAGTACTTC
CASSSSPDREGHEQYF
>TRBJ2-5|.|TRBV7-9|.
TGTGCCAGCAGCCATGAACAGGGCCTCCGGGGAGAGACCCAGTACTTC
CASSHEQGLRGETQYF
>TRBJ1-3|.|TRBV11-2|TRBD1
TGTGCCAGCAGCTTAGACCCGGGACAGGATTCCATATATTTT
CASSLDPGQDSIYF
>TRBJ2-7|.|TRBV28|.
TGTGCCAGCTGTCATGGTTGGTACGAGCAGTACTTC
CASCHGWYEQYF
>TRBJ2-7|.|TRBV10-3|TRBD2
TGTGCCATCAGTGGGGACCGGGGAGGGTACGAGCAGTACTTC
CAISGDRGGYEQYF
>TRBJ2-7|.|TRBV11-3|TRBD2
TGTGCCAGCAGCGACCCGGGGGGGGTTAGTTACGAGCAGTACTTC
CASSDPGGVSYEQYF
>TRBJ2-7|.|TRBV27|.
TGTGCCAGCAGGGGCGCGGGCGAGCAGTACTTC
CASRGAGEQYF
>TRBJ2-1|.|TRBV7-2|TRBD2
TGTGCCAGCAGCTTTGGGGGAGGGGACAATGAGCAGTTCTTC
CASSFGGGDNEQFF
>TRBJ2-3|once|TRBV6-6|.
TGTGCCAGCAGTTACACCCGACAGGATGCGCAGTATTTT
CASSYTRQDAQYF
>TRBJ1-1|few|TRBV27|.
TGTGCCAGCAGTCAACGGACGGCGAACACTGAAGCTTTCTTT
CASSQRTANTEAFF
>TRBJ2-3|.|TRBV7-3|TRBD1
TGTGCCAGTGGGACAGGGGGCACAGATACGCAGTATTTT
CASGTGGTDTQYF
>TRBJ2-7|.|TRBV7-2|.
TGTGCCAGCAGCTTAGGCAGAGCCTACGAGCAGTACTTC
CASSLGRAYEQYF
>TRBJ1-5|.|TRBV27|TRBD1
TGTGCCAGCAGTTTATCAGGGGGCGCGGGTCAGCCCCAGCATTTT
CASSLSGGAGQPQHF
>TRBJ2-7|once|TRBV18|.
TGTGCCAGCTCTCACGGAAGCTCCTACGAGCAGTACTTC
CASSHGSSYEQYF
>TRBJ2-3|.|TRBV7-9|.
TGTGCCAGCAGCTCCAGACCACACAGGGAGGACACAGATACGCAGTATTTT
CASSSRPHREDTDTQYF
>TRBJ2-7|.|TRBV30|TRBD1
TGTGCCTGCCGAGACCGGGACAGGGGATACGAGCAGTACTTC
CACRDRDRGYEQYF
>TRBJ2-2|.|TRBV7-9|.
TGTGCCAGCACCCCCTTCACTGAGTATCCCACCGCCGGGGAGCTGTTTTTT
CASTPFTEYPTAGELFF
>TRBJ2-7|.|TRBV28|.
TGTGCCAGCAGTCCTGACCAGGACAGCCGGACTCCAAGCTACGAGCAGTACTTC
CASSPDQDSRTPSYEQYF
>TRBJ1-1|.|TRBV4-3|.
TGCGCCAGCAGCCAAGTAACGGGGGGCACTGAAGCTTTCTTT
CASSQVTGGTEAFF
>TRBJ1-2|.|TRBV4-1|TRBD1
TGCGCCAGCAGCCAAGACCGGCGACAGGGGGCCCCCGAGTATGGCTACACCTTC
CASSQDRRQGAPEYGYTF
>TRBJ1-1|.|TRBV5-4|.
TGTGCCAGCAGCTCGGGAATGAACACTGAAGCTTTCTTT
CASSSGMNTEAFF
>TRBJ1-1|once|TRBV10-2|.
TGCGCCAGCAGTGGAGTCTCAGGGCGCCCGAACACTGAAGCTTTCTTT
CASSGVSGRPNTEAFF
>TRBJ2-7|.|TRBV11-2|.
TGTGCCAGCAGCTCCCCGTCACAGGGAATCCACGAGCAGTACTTC
CASSSPSQGIHEQYF
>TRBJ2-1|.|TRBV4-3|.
TGCGCCAGCAGCCAGACAAGGAGCTCCTACAATGAGCAGTTCTTC
CASSQTRSSYNEQFF
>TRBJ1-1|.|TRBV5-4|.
TGTGCCAGCAGCTGGGGGGTCACTGAAGCTTTCTTT
CASSWGVTEAFF
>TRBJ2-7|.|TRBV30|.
TGTGCCTGGAGTGACAGGTTCTACGAGCAGTACTTC
CAWSDRFYEQYF
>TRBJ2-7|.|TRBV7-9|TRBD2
TGTGCCAGCAGCCCCGGACTAGCGGGCGGTTACGAGCAGTACTTC
CASSPGLAGGYEQYF
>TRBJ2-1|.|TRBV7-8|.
TGTGCCAGCAGCTTAGTAGGGTCCTTCGGGGGTAATGAGCAGTTCTTC
CASSLVGSFGGNEQFF
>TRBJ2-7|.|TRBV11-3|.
TGTGCCAGCAGCTTACTAGGTTACGAGCAGTACTTC
CASSLLGYEQYF
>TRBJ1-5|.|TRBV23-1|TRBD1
TGCGCCAGCACAGGGGGCAGCAATCAGCCCCAGCATTTT
CASTGGSNQPQHF
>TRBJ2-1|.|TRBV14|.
TGTGCCAGCAGCCAAGATGAGAGACAACAATACAATGAGCAGTTCTTC
CASSQDERQQYNEQFF
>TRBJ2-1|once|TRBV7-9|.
TGTGCCAGCAGCTTACTAGCAGGAAATGAGCAGTTCTTC
CASSLLAGNEQFF
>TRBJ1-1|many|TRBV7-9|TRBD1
TGTGCCAGCAGCATAAGGACAGGTGAAGCTTTCTTT
CASSIRTGEAFF
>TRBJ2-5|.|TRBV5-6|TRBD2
TGTGCCAGCAGCTTCCCCATCAGCGGGAGCGGTGAGACCCAGTACTTC
CASSFPISGSGETQYF
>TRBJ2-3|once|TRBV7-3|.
TGTGCCAGCAGCTTGCGGGGTCTGAGCACAGATACGCAGTATTTT
CASSLRGLSTDTQYF
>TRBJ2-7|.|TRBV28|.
TGTGCCAGCACTCCCCCGGGTGGATCCTACGAGCAGTACTTC
CASTPPGGSYEQYF
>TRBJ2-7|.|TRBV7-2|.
TGTGCCAGCAGCTTAGCTGAGGGATACGAGCAGTACTTC
CASSLAEGYEQYF
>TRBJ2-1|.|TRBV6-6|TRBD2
TGTGCCAGCAGTGACGCCGGGACTAGCAAACCAATGCAGTTCTTC
CASSDAGTSKPMQFF
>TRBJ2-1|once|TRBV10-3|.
TGTGCCATCAGTGACCCCAACAATGAGCAGTTCTTC
CAISDPNNEQFF
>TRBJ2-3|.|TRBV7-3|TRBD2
TGTGCCAGCAGCTTACTAGCGGGACAAACAGATACGCAGTATTTT
CASSLLAGQTDTQYF
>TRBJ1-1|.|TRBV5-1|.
TGCGCCAGCAGCTGGATGGAAGTCTCCGTTACTGAAGCTTTCTTT
CASSWMEVSVTEAFF
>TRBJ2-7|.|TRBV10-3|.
TGTGCCATCGCTGTAGGATACGAGCAGTACTTC
CAIAVGYEQYF
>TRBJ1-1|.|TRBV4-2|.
TGTGCCAGCAGCCAAGACAACTCTATTCGCAACACTGAAGCTTTCTTT
CASSQDNSIRNTEAFF
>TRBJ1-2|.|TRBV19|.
TGTGCCAGTACCGAAGTAGGGGACGGCTACACCTTC
CASTEVGDGYTF
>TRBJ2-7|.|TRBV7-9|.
TGTGCCAGCAGCGCCCTGGGGAGCTCCTACGAGCAGTACTTC
CASSALGSSYEQYF
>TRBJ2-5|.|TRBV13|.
TGTGCCAGCAGCTTAGGGGGTAGACAAGAGACCCAGTACTTC
CASSLGGRQETQYF
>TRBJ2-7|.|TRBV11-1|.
TGTGCCAGCAGCTTAGCCGGGACAACCTACGAGCAGTACTTC
CASSLAGTTYEQYF
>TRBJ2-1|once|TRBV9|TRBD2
TGTGCCAGCAGCGTTAGCGGGAGCTCCTACAATGAGCAGTTCTTC
CASSVSGSSYNEQFF
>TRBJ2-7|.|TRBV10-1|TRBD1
TGCGCCAGCAGTGAGACCGGGACAGGGTACGAGCAGTACTTC
CASSETGTGYEQYF
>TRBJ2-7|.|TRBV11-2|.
TGTGCCAGCAGCTTATCAGGGACAAACTCCTACGAGCAGTACTTC
CASSLSGTNSYEQYF
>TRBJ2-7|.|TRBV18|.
TGTGCCAGCTCACCACGGGACAACTCCTACGAGCAGTACTTC
CASSPRDNSYEQYF
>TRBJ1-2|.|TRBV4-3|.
TGCGCCAGCAGCCAGGCGGACGGATCTAACTATGGCTACACCTTC
CASSQADGSNYGYTF